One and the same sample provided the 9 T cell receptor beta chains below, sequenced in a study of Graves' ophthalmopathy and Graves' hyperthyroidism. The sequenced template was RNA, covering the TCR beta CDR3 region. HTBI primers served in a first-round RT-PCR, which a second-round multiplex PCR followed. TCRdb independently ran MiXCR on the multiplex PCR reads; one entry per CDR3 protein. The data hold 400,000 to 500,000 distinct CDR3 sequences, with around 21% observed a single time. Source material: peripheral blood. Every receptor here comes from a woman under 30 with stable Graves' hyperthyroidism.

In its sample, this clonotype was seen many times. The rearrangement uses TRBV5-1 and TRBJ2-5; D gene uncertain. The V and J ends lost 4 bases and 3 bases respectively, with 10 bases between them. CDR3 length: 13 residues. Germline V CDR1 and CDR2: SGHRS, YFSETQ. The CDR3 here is CASSQSAEETQYF. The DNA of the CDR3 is TGCGCCAGCAGCCAGTCGGCGGAAGAGACCCAGTACTTC.

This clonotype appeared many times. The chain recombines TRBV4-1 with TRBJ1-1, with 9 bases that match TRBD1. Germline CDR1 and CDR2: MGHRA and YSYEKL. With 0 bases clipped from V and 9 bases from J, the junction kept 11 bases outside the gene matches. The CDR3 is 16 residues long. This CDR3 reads CASSQDMGTGRRKAFF. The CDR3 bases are TGCGCCAGCAGCCAAGATATGGGGACAGGGCGGCGAAAAGCTTTCTTT.

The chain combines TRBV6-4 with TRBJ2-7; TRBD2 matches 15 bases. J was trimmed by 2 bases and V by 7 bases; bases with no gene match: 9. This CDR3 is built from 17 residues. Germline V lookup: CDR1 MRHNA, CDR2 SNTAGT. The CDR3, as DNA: TGTGCCAGCATGACCGGACTAGCGGGAGGGCCCACCTACGAGCAGTACTTC. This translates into CASMTGLAGGPTYEQYF.

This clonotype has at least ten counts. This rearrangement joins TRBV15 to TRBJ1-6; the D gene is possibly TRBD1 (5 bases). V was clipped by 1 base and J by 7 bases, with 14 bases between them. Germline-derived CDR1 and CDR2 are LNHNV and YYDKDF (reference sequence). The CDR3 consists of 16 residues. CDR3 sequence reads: CATSRGGAGLNSPLHF. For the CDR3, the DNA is TGTGCCACCAGCAGAGGTGGGGCGGGGTTGAATTCACCCCTCCACTTT. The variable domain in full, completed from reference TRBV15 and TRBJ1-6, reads DAMVIQNPRYQVTQFGKPVTLSCSQTLNHNVMYWYQQKSSQAPKLLFHYYDKDFNNEADTPDNFQSRRPNTSFCFLDIRSPGLGDTAMYLCATSRGGAGLNSPLHFGNGTRLTVT.

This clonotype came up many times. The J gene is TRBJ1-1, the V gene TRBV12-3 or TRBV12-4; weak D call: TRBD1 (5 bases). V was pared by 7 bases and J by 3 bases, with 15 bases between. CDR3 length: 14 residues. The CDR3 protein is CASTRGEGDTEAFF. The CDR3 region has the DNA TGTGCCAGCACCCGGGGCGAGGGCGACACTGAAGCTTTCTTT.

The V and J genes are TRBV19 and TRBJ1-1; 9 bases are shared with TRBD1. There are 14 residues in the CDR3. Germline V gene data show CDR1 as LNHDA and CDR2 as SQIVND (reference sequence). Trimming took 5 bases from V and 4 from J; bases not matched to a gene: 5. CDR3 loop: CASSLLDRGTEAFF. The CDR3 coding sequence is TGTGCCAGTAGTCTCCTGGACAGGGGCACTGAAGCTTTCTTT.

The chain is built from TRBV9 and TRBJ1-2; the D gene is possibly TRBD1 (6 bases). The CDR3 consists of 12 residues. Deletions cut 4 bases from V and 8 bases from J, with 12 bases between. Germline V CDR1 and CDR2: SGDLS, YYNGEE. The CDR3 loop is CASSRNGGGYTF. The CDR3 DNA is TGTGCCAGCAGCAGGAATGGGGGCGGCTACACCTTC.

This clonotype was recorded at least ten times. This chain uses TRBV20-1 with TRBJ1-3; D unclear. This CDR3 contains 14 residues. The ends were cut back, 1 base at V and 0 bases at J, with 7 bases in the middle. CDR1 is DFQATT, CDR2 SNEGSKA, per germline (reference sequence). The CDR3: CSARAPSSGNTIYF. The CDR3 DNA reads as TGCAGTGCTAGAGCACCCAGCTCTGGAAACACCATATATTTT.

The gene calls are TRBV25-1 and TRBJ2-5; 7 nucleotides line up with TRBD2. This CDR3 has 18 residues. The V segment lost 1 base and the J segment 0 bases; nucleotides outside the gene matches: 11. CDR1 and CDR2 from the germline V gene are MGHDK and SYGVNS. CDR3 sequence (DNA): TGTGCCAGCAGTGAATCCCTCCCCGGGGGGAGGTACCAAGAGACCCAGTACTTC. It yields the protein CASSESLPGGRYQETQYF. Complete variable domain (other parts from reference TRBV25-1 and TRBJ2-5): EADIYQTPRYLVIGTGKKITLECSQTMGHDKMYWYQQDPGMELHLIHYSYGVNSTEKGDLSSESTVSRIRTEHFPLTLESARPSHTSQYLCASSESLPGGRYQETQYFGPGTRLLVL.